This T cell receptor beta chain is from a study of blood T cell repertoires in COVID-19. Study at large: COVID-19 samples collected from the United States, Italy and Spain covered acute and convalescent phases. Sources were T cells, B-cell-depleted T cells, or PBMCs; the material itself was cDNA or gDNA.

Per the study methods: Reference gene primer amplification yielded estimated nucleated cell counts. Here immunoSEQ multiplex PCR was the method, and the copy in TCRdb shows in-frame clones only, minus some. V, J and clone size are those of that table, while D and trimming were read from the DNA. The sample lists roughly 97,000 clones, 82% occurring once. The source of this sequence is a man aged 55 to 70 with acute or convalescent COVID-19. Material: peripheral blood.

The CDR3 nucleotides are TGTGCCAGCAGGCGCGGGGGGGCCGACAAAAACATTCAGTACTTC. Its translation: CASRRGGADKNIQYF. This chain connects TRBV6-5 to TRBJ2-4; 9 bases map to TRBD2. The germline V gene has CDR1 MNHEY and CDR2 SVGAGI. The ends lost 6 bases at V and 3 bases at J; junction bases unmatched: 6. The CDR3 spans 15 residues.